This T cell receptor beta chain was profiled in a study of T cell responses to AZD1222 COVID-19 vaccine. Study-level points and caveats: Females made up more of the donors, who were largely white British, and clonal diversity may have come out too low. Spike-wide vaccine-associated CD4 TCRs dominated at 160-218 and 743-854.

Remarks on this clone: The target antigen is unknown.

The CDR3 is made up of 16 amino acids. Germline CDR1 SEHNR, CDR2 FQNEAQ (reference sequence). The junction had 9 bases not matched to a gene; V was cut back by 8 bases and J by 0 bases. Profiling relied on immunoSEQ multiplex PCR, and the TCRdb table lists in-frame clones only, not all of them. This sample's table reports over 120,000 clones. Specimen: peripheral blood. The chain carries TRBV7-9 and TRBJ2-1; 8 bases agree with TRBD2. This sequence originates from an adult in good health. CDR3 nucleotides: TGTGCCAGCGGGCTGTGGCGGGGGGTCTCCTACAATGAGCAGTTCTTC. Its translation: CASGLWRGVSYNEQFF.